This is a list of T cell receptor beta chains from one sample in a study of blood T cell repertoires in COVID-19. Repertoires were generated with immunoSEQ multiplex PCR, while TCRdb's copy carries only in-frame clones and drops some. Of some 330,000 clones listed, around 90% were seen once; the top ten hold less than 20%. Sequencing input: PBMCs or T cells enriched from blood (not recorded which). The receptors come from a woman between 25 and 40 years old who had recovered from COVID-19. Each CDR3 is given with its conserved first and last residue. A D gene is named only where the DNA matches it firmly. Only part of the rows carry a size: once, few, many, or a class if the clone is expanded.

J gene: TRBJ2-3; V gene: TRBV5-8; D gene: NA; clone size: NA; CDR3 DNA: TGTGCCAGCAGCTTCCAGGGAAGGTATAGCACAGATACGCAGTATTTT; CDR3 protein: CASSFQGRYSTDTQYF
J gene: TRBJ1-1; V gene: TRBV28; D gene: NA; clone size: NA; CDR3 DNA: TGTGCCAGCAGTTCCCATACAGGGTGGGGCACTGAAGCTTTCTTT; CDR3 protein: CASSSHTGWGTEAFF
J gene: TRBJ1-1; V gene: TRBV18; D gene: NA; clone size: NA; CDR3 DNA: TGTGCCAGCTCACCTTTTAGGGGGTCGAGCACTGAAGCTTTCTTT; CDR3 protein: CASSPFRGSSTEAFF
J gene: TRBJ1-2; V gene: TRBV28; D gene: NA; clone size: NA; CDR3 DNA: TGTGCCAGCAGCCCCGGGAGGGTAATCCGCTACACCTTC; CDR3 protein: CASSPGRVIRYTF
J gene: TRBJ1-1; V gene: TRBV5-1; D gene: TRBD1; clone size: NA; CDR3 DNA: TGCGCCAGCAGCCCGGACAGGGGGCAACATGAAGCTTTCTTT; CDR3 protein: CASSPDRGQHEAFF
J gene: TRBJ2-3; V gene: TRBV3-1/TRBV3-2; D gene: NA; clone size: NA; CDR3 DNA: TGTGCCAGCAGCCTCGGGTCTCCGGGGTACACAGATACGCAGTATTTT; CDR3 protein: CASSLGSPGYTDTQYF
J gene: TRBJ1-4; V gene: TRBV15; D gene: NA; clone size: NA; CDR3 DNA: TGTGCCACCAGCTGGGGGCGAAATGAAAAACTGTTTTTT; CDR3 protein: CATSWGRNEKLFF
J gene: TRBJ2-1; V gene: TRBV5-1; D gene: TRBD2; clone size: NA; CDR3 DNA: TGCGCCAGCAGCTTTCTTGGGATAGCGGGAGACAATGAGCAGTTCTTC; CDR3 protein: CASSFLGIAGDNEQFF
J gene: TRBJ2-7; V gene: TRBV7-9; D gene: NA; clone size: once; CDR3 DNA: TGTGCCAGCAGCTTTTTATACGAGCAGTACTTC; CDR3 protein: CASSFLYEQYF
J gene: TRBJ2-6; V gene: TRBV4-3; D gene: NA; clone size: NA; CDR3 DNA: TGCGCCAGCAGTCCCTACGCGGGCGGGGCCAACGTCCTGACTTTC; CDR3 protein: CASSPYAGGANVLTF
J gene: TRBJ2-2; V gene: TRBV2; D gene: NA; clone size: NA; CDR3 DNA: TGTGCCAGCAGAGGCTCCGAGGGCAGGGAGCTGTTTTTT; CDR3 protein: CASRGSEGRELFF
J gene: TRBJ2-1; V gene: TRBV4-3; D gene: TRBD2; clone size: NA; CDR3 DNA: TGCGCCAGCAGCCCCCTGGCGGGAGGGCGTTTCGATGAGCAGTTCTTC; CDR3 protein: CASSPLAGGRFDEQFF
J gene: TRBJ1-6; V gene: TRBV15; D gene: TRBD1; clone size: NA; CDR3 DNA: TGTGCCACCAGCAGGGACAGGGACTCACCCCTCCACTTT; CDR3 protein: CATSRDRDSPLHF
J gene: TRBJ1-2; V gene: TRBV30; D gene: NA; clone size: once; CDR3 DNA: TGTGCCTGGAGTCGACTCTATGGCTACACCTTC; CDR3 protein: CAWSRLYGYTF